These 11 T cell receptor beta chains were all obtained from the same sample, sequenced in a study of blood T cell repertoires in COVID-19. Sequencing used immunoSEQ multiplex PCR; TCRdb keeps in-frame clones, though not all of them. This table holds approximately 350,000 clones, 80% to 90% found once. The sample taken for sequencing was peripheral blood. The receptor set was obtained from a woman in her twenties or thirties with COVID-19, enrolled during active disease.

The J gene is TRBJ2-3, the V gene TRBV5-6, with a tentative D call TRBD2 (6 bases). Trimming stripped 4 bases from V and 0 bases from J, with 9 bases between. CDR1 is SGHDT and CDR2 is YYEEEE in the germline V gene. The CDR3 spans 14 residues. The CDR3 loop is CASSRETSTDTQYF. CDR3 coding DNA: TGTGCCAGCAGCCGGGAGACTAGCACAGATACGCAGTATTTT.

The CDR3 nucleotides read TGTGCCAGCAGCGCCAAAGTTGGACTCTCCTATAATTCACCCCTCCACTTT. Translated, it gives CASSAKVGLSYNSPLHF. The chain carries TRBV7-8 and TRBJ1-6; D is unclear. The germline V gene encodes CDR1 SGHVS and CDR2 FQNEAQ. V lost 5 bases and J lost 0, with 14 bases in between. The CDR3 is 17 amino acids.

The chain employs TRBV4-1 and TRBJ1-4, with 11 bases identical to TRBD1. Germline V gene data show CDR1 as MGHRA and CDR2 as YSYEKL. The CDR3 extends over 15 amino acids. The trim removed 4 bases at V and 5 bases at J, leaving 3 bases unmatched. The DNA for the CDR3 is TGCGCCAGCAGCCCCCGGGACAGGGGGAATGAAAAACTGTTTTTT. Translation gives CASSPRDRGNEKLFF.

This clone appeared a single time. V and J are TRBV21-1 and TRBJ2-1; TRBD1 is the table's D call and was not checked against the DNA. TRBV21-1 is a documented pseudogene. This CDR3 contains 14 residues. The CDR3 protein is CASSKVCQYNEQFF. Here the CDR3 DNA reads TGTGCCAGCAGCAAAGTTTGCCAGTACAATGAGCAGTTCTTC.

This clone appeared a single time. The chain has TRBV4-3 and TRBJ2-3, with TRBD2 matching 7 bases. Germline V CDR1 and CDR2: LGHNA, YSLEER. The V segment lost 2 bases and the J segment 9 bases; nucleotides outside the gene matches: 8. The CDR3 extends over 14 amino acids. The CDR3 region has the DNA TGCGCCAGCAGCCAACCCAACGGGGGGTCAACGCAGTATTTT. It yields the protein CASSQPNGGSTQYF.

The chain carries TRBV5-6 and TRBJ1-1; D is perhaps TRBD1 (6 bases). The CDR3 is 14 amino acids. Trimming took 2 bases from V and 3 from J, leaving 11 bases between them. Germline assignment: CDR1 SGHDT and CDR2 YYEEEE. CDR3: CASSFGGLDTEAFF. CDR3 nucleotides: TGTGCCAGCAGCTTCGGGGGGCTCGACACTGAAGCTTTCTTT. The whole variable domain, filled in from reference TRBV5-6 and TRBJ1-1, reads DAGVTQSPTHLIKTRGQQVTLRCSPKSGHDTVSWYQQALGQGPQFIFQYYEEEERQRGNFPDRFSGHQFPNYSSELNVNALLLGDSALYLCASSFGGLDTEAFFGQGTRLTVV.

The genes are TRBV4-3 and TRBJ1-1; no definite D call. V lost 1 base, J lost 1 base, and 7 bases lay in between. The CDR3 is 14 amino acids. Germline V gene data show CDR1 as LGHNA and CDR2 as YSLEER. DNA for the CDR3: TGCGCCAGCAGCCAAGCCCACAGGAACACTGAAGCTTTCTTT. Translation gives CASSQAHRNTEAFF.

This clone was observed at least ten times. The rearrangement links TRBV5-4 to TRBJ1-1, with 7 nucleotides matching TRBD1. Germline V CDR1 and CDR2: SGHNT, YYREEE (reference sequence). The CDR3 is 14 amino acids. V dropped 10 bases and J dropped 0; count of bases not matched to a gene: 9. The CDR3 DNA is TGTGCCTGGCAACAGGGGCCTATGAACACTGAAGCTTTCTTT. This encodes CAWQQGPMNTEAFF.

The V call is TRBV3-1 (or the pseudogene TRBV3-2), the J call TRBJ2-1; possible D gene TRBD1, 5 bases. This CDR3 is 12 amino acids long. The germline V and J ends were trimmed by 2 bases and 10 bases, with 9 bases remaining between them. Germline CDR1 reads LGHDT; CDR2 reads YNNKEL (reference sequence). The CDR3 loop is CASSQLTVEQFF. In nucleotides, the CDR3 is TGTGCCAGCAGCCAATTGACAGTCGAGCAGTTCTTC.

This clone was observed a single time. The J gene is TRBJ2-1, the V gene TRBV27; the match to TRBD1 covers 10 bases. After removal of 6 bases from V and 8 bases from J, the junction contained 10 bases not matched to a gene. This CDR3 has 15 amino acids. Germline V gives CDR1 MNHEY, CDR2 SMNVEV (reference sequence). CDR3 sequence (DNA): TGTGCCAGCAGCCAGGACAGGGGGGAGATCTATGAGCAGTTCTTC. Its protein product is CASSQDRGEIYEQFF.

V usage is TRBV7-6 and J usage is TRBJ2-5, with 9 bases fitting TRBD2. V dropped 5 bases and J dropped 9; count of bases not matched to a gene: 10. CDR3 length: 14 amino acids. The germline V gene encodes CDR1 SGHVS and CDR2 FNYEAQ. The CDR3 is CASSRSGGIGAQYF. The CDR3 DNA reads TGTGCCAGCAGCCGTAGCGGGGGCATCGGGGCCCAGTACTTC.